Shown below are 11 T cell receptor beta chains from a single sample sequenced in a study of beta chain features in type 1 diabetes. Whole-study findings and limits: Type 1 diabetes patients showed a moderate but significant shortening of TCRB CDR3s in all four CD4+ subsets.

No antigens are known for them. Investigators reverse transcribed all isolated RNA, so they sequenced expressed TCRB transcripts. Only in-frame clones appear in the TCRdb table, and some are missing; sequencing was by immunoSEQ multiplex PCR. Of hundreds of thousands of clones listed, 11% to 15% are singletons. The sequenced material came from naive CD4+ T cells from blood. Source of these receptors: a young man with type 1 diabetes.

This clone was recorded a few times. The V gene is TRBV7-6, the J gene TRBJ2-4; 9 bases line up with TRBD1. This CDR3 contains 14 residues. Germline assignment: CDR1 SGHVS and CDR2 FNYEAQ. The V gene end was trimmed by 5 bases and the J gene end by 5 bases; junction bases not matched to a gene: 4. CDR3: CASSQGQGQNIQYF. DNA for the CDR3: TGTGCCAGCAGCCAGGGACAGGGCCAAAACATTCAGTACTTC.

A few counts support this clone. The chain uses TRBV7-9 and TRBJ2-1; D gene ambiguous. Germline V gives CDR1 SEHNR, CDR2 FQNEAQ (reference sequence). The CDR3 runs 11 residues. V lost 4 bases to trimming and J lost 5 bases, with 3 bases between them. The DNA of the CDR3 is TGTGCCAGCAGCTCGGACAATGAGCAGTTCTTC. Encoded protein: CASSSDNEQFF.

This sequence joins TRBV6-1 and TRBJ2-5; D may be TRBD1 (5 bases). Germline CDR1 MNHNS, CDR2 SASEGT. The CDR3 spans 13 residues. V shed 4 bases and J shed 2 bases, with 8 bases lying between them. The DNA of the CDR3 is TGTGCCAGCAGTGCCCGACAGCAAGAGACCCAGTACTTC. Translation: CASSARQQETQYF.

This clone was observed a handful of times. The rearrangement links TRBV30 to TRBJ1-3; D gene ambiguous. Trimming cost V 4 bases and J 0 bases, with 7 bases left between them. The CDR3 is 13 amino acids. Germline V gene data show CDR1 as GTSNPN and CDR2 as SVGIG (reference sequence). The CDR3 sequence is CAWNRDSGNTIYF. CDR3 coding DNA: TGTGCCTGGAACCGGGACTCTGGAAACACCATATATTTT. Supplemented by reference TRBV30 and TRBJ1-3, the full variable domain reads SQTIHQWPATLVQPVGSPLSLECTVEGTSNPNLYWYRQAAGRGLQLLFYSVGIGQISSEVPQNLSASRPQDRQFILSSKKLLLSDSGFYLCAWNRDSGNTIYFGEGSWLTVV.

This clone occurred a few times. The chain recombines TRBV29-1 with TRBJ1-1; D is uncertain. The CDR3 totals 13 residues. Per the germline V gene, CDR1 is SQVTM and CDR2 is ANQGSEA. With 3 bases removed from V and 3 bases from J, the gap between germline ends came to 11 bases. CDR3 bases: TGCAGCGTTGAGGGCAGGTGGGACACTGAAGCTTTCTTT. Its translation: CSVEGRWDTEAFF. Supplemented by reference TRBV29-1 and TRBJ1-1, the full variable domain reads SAVISQKPSRDICQRGTSLTIQCQVDSQVTMMFWYRQQPGQSLTLIATANQGSEATYESGFVIDKFPISRPNLTFSTLTVSNMSPEDSSIYLCSVEGRWDTEAFFGQGTRLTVV.

The chain has TRBV6-5 and TRBJ1-1; D not resolved. Looked up from germline, CDR1 is MNHEY and CDR2 is SVGAGI. This CDR3 is built from 12 residues. V lost 6 bases and J lost 3, with 8 bases in between. The CDR3 region has the DNA TGTGCCAGCAGCCGGGTGGACACTGAAGCTTTCTTT. Translation gives CASSRVDTEAFF.

Of note for this clone: A junction end diverges from the germline sequence, so it may reflect a read error. CDR3 nucleotides: TGTGCCAGCAGTTACCAGGGGACGGTTCGTTTC. Its protein is CASSYQGTVRF. The chain is built from TRBV6-5 and TRBJ2-7; D perhaps matches TRBD1 (6 bases). Germline V CDR1 and CDR2: MNHEY, SVGAGI. The CDR3 length is 11 residues.

This clone was counted between two and nine times. This specimen includes other DNA sequences encoding the same CDR3. This chain joins TRBV4-3 and TRBJ1-5, with a weak D call TRBD1 (5 bases). Trimming pared 0 bases from V and 2 bases from J, leaving 8 bases between. The V gene's germline CDR1 is LGHNA and CDR2 YSLEER. The CDR3 runs 15 residues. The CDR3 nucleotides are TGCGCCAGCAGCCAAGATGTGGGGGGCAATCAGCCCCAGCATTTT. This codes for CASSQDVGGNQPQHF.

V usage is TRBV18 and J usage is TRBJ2-7; the D is unclear. Germline V CDR1 and CDR2: KGHSH, LQKENI. This CDR3 region has 13 residues. V dropped 6 bases and J dropped 5 bases, with 14 bases sitting between them. The CDR3, as DNA: TGTGCCAGCTCTGAGCGAGAATTGGACGAGCAGTACTTC. Translation: CASSERELDEQYF.

The chain's CDR3 is CASRQDGAEYEKLFF. CDR3 sequence (DNA): TGTGCCAGCAGGCAAGACGGAGCCGAGTATGAAAAACTGTTTTTT. The rearrangement uses TRBV2 and TRBJ1-4; D gene ambiguous. Deletions cut 6 bases from V and 6 bases from J, with 17 bases between. The CDR3 has 15 residues. Germline V CDR1 and CDR2: SNHLY, FYNNEI. The whole variable domain, remainder taken from reference TRBV2 and TRBJ1-4, is EPEVTQTPSHQVTQMGQEVILRCVPISNHLYFYWYRQILGQKVEFLVSFYNNEISEKSEIFDDQFSVERPDGSNFTLKIRSTKLEDSAMYFCASRQDGAEYEKLFFGSGTQLSVL.

For this clone: Other nucleotide sequences from this sample produce the same CDR3. The genes are TRBV7-2 and TRBJ2-3, with no clear D. The V gene lost 1 base and the J gene lost 4 bases, with 3 bases spanning the gap. CDR1 is SGHTA and CDR2 is FQGNSA in the germline V gene. This CDR3 has 12 amino acids. The CDR3 spells CASSLVSDTQYF. In DNA, the CDR3 is TGTGCCAGCAGCTTAGTATCAGATACGCAGTATTTT.